Shown below are 22 T cell receptor beta chains from a single sample sequenced in a study of shared clonotypes between healthy human individuals. Method: immunoSEQ multiplex PCR; TCRdb's copy keeps in-frame clones and lacks some. Of around 2.1 million clones detected, about 92% appear once; the ten largest clones hold 1.7%. CD45RO-negative cells were positively selected for CCR7, leaving out terminally differentiated effector memory CD45RA+ cells. The sample taken for sequencing was naive CD8+ T cells from PBMCs. Receptor source: a young man in good health. Some clones in this sample may be carry-over from other donors' samples.

This chain uses TRBV2 with TRBJ2-4, with D unclear. The CDR3 loop spans 16 amino acids. Germline CDR1 and CDR2: SNHLY and FYNNEI. Trimming left V 1 base short and J 0 bases short, with 10 bases between. The CDR3 reads CASSEVGPSAKNIQYF. In DNA, the CDR3 is TGTGCCAGCAGTGAAGTTGGTCCCTCAGCCAAAAACATTCAGTACTTC.

V gene TRBV18 combines with J gene TRBJ2-2; D is perhaps TRBD1 (5 bases). The length of the CDR3 is 16 residues. Trimming cost V 5 bases and J 3 bases, with 16 bases left between them. Germline V gene sequence: CDR1 KGHSH, CDR2 LQKENI. The CDR3 protein is CASSGAAHAYTGELFF. The DNA of the CDR3 is TGTGCCAGCTCAGGGGCAGCACACGCTTACACCGGGGAGCTGTTTTTT.

This chain links TRBV29-1 with TRBJ2-7, with 8 bases matching TRBD1. The CDR3 runs to 15 residues. The junction had 11 bases not matched to a gene; V was cut back by 6 bases and J by 1 base. Germline lookup yields CDR1 SQVTM and CDR2 ANQGSEA. The CDR3 reads CSVPAGTGPSYEQYF. CDR3 DNA sequence: TGCAGCGTGCCAGCCGGGACAGGCCCATCCTACGAGCAGTACTTC.

This chain connects TRBV28 to TRBJ2-6; TRBD1 might be the D (5 bases). With 5 bases removed from V and 3 bases from J, the gap between germline ends came to 11 bases. The V gene's germline CDR1 is MDHEN and CDR2 SYDVKM. The CDR3 has 15 residues. CDR3 amino acids: CASSLRGGGANVLTF. The CDR3 nucleotides read TGTGCCAGCAGTCTAAGGGGTGGTGGGGCCAACGTCCTGACTTTC.

The J gene is TRBJ2-7, the V gene TRBV28; TRBD2 might be the D (5 bases). V lost 4 bases and J lost 1, with 14 bases in between. In germline, CDR1 is MDHEN, CDR2 SYDVKM. The CDR3 runs 15 residues. The CDR3 protein is CASSSPRVWSYEQYF. In DNA form, the CDR3 reads TGTGCCAGCAGTTCCCCGAGGGTCTGGTCCTACGAGCAGTACTTC.

J is TRBJ2-1 and V is TRBV9; D unresolved. Germline V CDR1 and CDR2: SGDLS, YYNGEE. The CDR3 contains 15 residues. V dropped 4 bases and J dropped 5 bases, with 16 bases sitting between them. The CDR3 DNA is TGTGCCAGCAGCACGCGGAGTACTGGTAACAATGAGCAGTTCTTC. It codes for CASSTRSTGNNEQFF.

This clone was detected once. An end of the junction does not agree with germline; a read error may underlie this. The chain couples TRBV4-1 to TRBJ1-1; D is unclear. This CDR3 is 13 amino acids long. CDR1 and CDR2 from the germline V gene are MGHRA and YSYEKL. CDR3 nucleotides: TGTGCCAGCAGCTTGTCGGGAAGCACTGAAGCTTTCTTT. It encodes CASSLSGSTEAFF.

J is TRBJ2-2 and V is TRBV5-6; 8 bases match TRBD2. V lost 3 bases to trimming and J lost 2 bases; unmatched junction nucleotides: 9. CDR3 size: 17 residues. The V gene's germline CDR1 is SGHDT and CDR2 YYEEEE. CDR3 bases: TGTGCCAGCAGCTCCCAGGGACTAGAATCTAACACCGGGGAGCTGTTTTTT. Translation: CASSSQGLESNTGELFF.

The rearrangement links TRBV6-6 to TRBJ1-5; D is undetermined. The germline gives CDR1 MNHNY, CDR2 SVGAGI (reference sequence). The V gene lost 0 bases and the J gene lost 5 bases, with 5 bases spanning the gap. This CDR3 contains 13 residues. CDR3 coding DNA: TGTGCCAGCAGTTACTCGTTGTATCAGCCCCAGCATTTT. It yields the protein CASSYSLYQPQHF.

The J gene is TRBJ2-2, the V gene TRBV2; perhaps TRBD1 as D (6 bases). With 4 bases removed from V and 5 bases from J, the gap between germline ends came to 17 bases. Germline CDR1 SNHLY, CDR2 FYNNEI. The CDR3 is made up of 16 amino acids. The CDR3 DNA reads TGTGCCAGCAGTGGGAGTACAGGGTTGGTTACCGGGGAGCTGTTTTTT. Its translation is CASSGSTGLVTGELFF.

This clone was seen more than once but under ten times. The genes are TRBV7-9 and TRBJ1-1; the D gene is possibly TRBD1 (5 bases). The CDR3 is 14 amino acids. From germline, CDR1 is SEHNR and CDR2 FQNEAQ (reference sequence). V lost 3 bases and J 0 bases, leaving 8 bases between the germline ends. The CDR3: CASSFDRLNTEAFF. The CDR3 DNA reads as TGTGCCAGCAGCTTCGACAGATTGAACACTGAAGCTTTCTTT.

V is TRBV5-1 and J is TRBJ2-1; D gene ambiguous. The CDR3 totals 18 residues. Germline V gene lookup returns CDR1 SGHRS and CDR2 YFSETQ. With 1 base removed from V and 4 bases from J, the gap between germline ends came to 21 bases. CDR3 residues: CASSLQVKQGRPYNEQFF. The CDR3 DNA reads as TGCGCCAGCAGCTTGCAAGTAAAGCAAGGCAGGCCGTACAATGAGCAGTTCTTC.

As to this clone: This sample also contains other DNA sequences that code for the same CDR3. CDR3 loop: CASSYRGPGELFF. DNA for the CDR3: TGTGCCAGCAGTTACAGGGGGCCCGGGGAGCTGTTTTTT. The V gene is TRBV6-5, the J gene TRBJ2-2, with 7 bases that match TRBD1. This CDR3 has 13 residues. The V and J ends lost 2 bases and 6 bases, in that order; junction bases with no gene match: 0. Germline V gives CDR1 MNHEY, CDR2 SVGAGI.

The V call is TRBV27, the J call TRBJ2-2, with TRBD2 matching 9 bases. V shed 7 bases and J 6 bases; nucleotides not matched to a gene: 15. This CDR3 is 17 amino acids long. The germline V gene encodes CDR1 MNHEY and CDR2 SMNVEV (reference sequence). The CDR3, as DNA: TGTGCCAGCACTCCCCTCTTGGGCGGGAGGGGTGCCGGGGAGCTGTTTTTT. Protein product: CASTPLLGGRGAGELFF.

The rearrangement joins TRBV14 to TRBJ1-4; no clear D gene. The germline gives CDR1 SGHDN, CDR2 FVKESK. Deletions cut 4 bases from V and 4 bases from J, with 13 bases between. This CDR3 is 15 amino acids long. The CDR3 sequence: CASSLFGRYNEKLFF. CDR3 bases: TGTGCCAGCAGCCTATTTGGGCGATATAATGAAAAACTGTTTTTT.

The chain combines TRBV4-3 with TRBJ2-5; 8 bases are a match to TRBD1. CDR3 size: 13 residues. Germline CDR1 reads LGHNA; CDR2 reads YSLEER. The V gene end was trimmed by 4 bases and the J gene end by 6 bases; junction bases not matched to a gene: 4. CDR3 sequence reads: CASSPGQGQTQYF. Here the CDR3 DNA reads TGCGCCAGCAGCCCAGGACAGGGTCAGACCCAGTACTTC.

Only one count was recorded for this clone. This rearrangement joins TRBV5-8 to TRBJ1-1, with no clear D. Trimming removed 7 bases from V and 6 bases from J, with 16 bases in between. Germline V gene sequence: CDR1 SGHTS, CDR2 YDEGEE. This CDR3 is built from 13 residues. This chain's CDR3 is CASRSPRPAEAFF. The CDR3 DNA reads TGTGCCAGCCGTAGTCCCCGGCCCGCTGAAGCTTTCTTT.

Notes on this clone: Other nucleotide sequences in the sample specify the same CDR3. V and J are TRBV6-1 and TRBJ2-2; no definite D call. Trimming removed 2 bases at V and 6 bases at J, with 4 bases between. This CDR3 contains 12 residues. Germline V gene data show CDR1 as MNHNS and CDR2 as SASEGT. CDR3 in amino acids: CASSERAGELFF. The CDR3 region has the DNA TGTGCCAGCAGTGAAAGAGCCGGGGAGCTGTTTTTT.

J is TRBJ1-4 and V is TRBV7-9, with D possibly matching TRBD1 (5 bases). V was pared by 1 base and J by 6 bases, with 21 bases between. The CDR3 covers 18 residues. Germline values: CDR1 SEHNR, CDR2 FQNEAQ (reference sequence). The CDR3 coding sequence is TGTGCCAGCAGCTTAGTTTCCCGCAGCAGGGAATTATATGAAAAACTGTTTTTT. Translating it yields CASSLVSRSRELYEKLFF.

The genes are TRBV27 and TRBJ1-1; D is unclear. Trimming shortened V by 0 bases and J by 1 base, and 21 bases separated the two germline ends. There are 19 residues in the CDR3. Germline V CDR1 and CDR2: MNHEY, SMNVEV (reference sequence). In DNA form, the CDR3 reads TGTGCCAGCAGTTTATCGCCGAAGGGAATCCGACTGCGGAACACTGAAGCTTTCTTT. Translated: CASSLSPKGIRLRNTEAFF.

The rearrangement links TRBV29-1 to TRBJ1-2; the match to TRBD1 covers 9 bases. The CDR3 extends over 13 amino acids. Germline trimming cut 4 bases from V and 8 bases from J; bases unmatched to any gene: 8. Germline values: CDR1 SQVTM, CDR2 ANQGSEA. DNA of the CDR3: TGCAGCGTTGGGACAGGGGATGCTCTCGGCTACACCTTC. Amino acids: CSVGTGDALGYTF.

A single count supports this clone. The V and J genes are TRBV27 and TRBJ2-3, with D perhaps TRBD1 (6 bases). The CDR3 contains 17 residues. Trimming removed 5 bases from V and 1 base from J, with 19 bases in between. Germline CDR1 and CDR2: MNHEY and SMNVEV (reference sequence). CDR3 sequence (DNA): TGTGCCAGCAGTCACCCCCAACGGGCAGGGGGCACAGATACGCAGTATTTT. As protein: CASSHPQRAGGTDTQYF.